The 19 T cell receptor beta chains below were found in one sample sequenced in a study of human T cells and chemical hapten exposure. As to time point: patch test 3, about 24 weeks after DPC sensitization. Specified treatment: therapeutic diphenylcyclopropenone sensitization with weekly scalp DPC. Each CDR3 protein gets one entry after TCRdb re-called the RACE reads with MiXCR. Altogether 25,000 to 35,000 distinct CDR3 sequences are present, more than 5% being singletons, with the ten largest covering around 5%. This specimen consisted of whole blood, obtained in connection with sensitization to the hapten diphenylcyclopropenone (DPC). The source is a man aged 25 to 45 with alopecia areata. Some clones in this sample may be carry-over from other donors' samples.

In this sample, this clonotype turned up many times. The J gene is TRBJ2-3, the V gene TRBV6-5; a possible D gene is TRBD1 (6 bases). Trimming shortened V by 4 bases and J by 6 bases, and 17 bases separated the two germline ends. The length of the CDR3 is 15 residues. Germline loops: CDR1 MNHEY, CDR2 SVGAGI. CDR3 in amino acids: CASSSPGTGKDTQYF. In DNA form, the CDR3 reads TGTGCCAGCAGTTCCCCGGGAACAGGGAAGGATACGCAGTATTTT.

This clonotype was recorded at least ten times. This chain joins TRBV20-1 and TRBJ2-3, with 7 nucleotides matching TRBD2. The CDR3 is made up of 13 amino acids. V lost 4 bases to trimming and J lost 2 bases; unmatched junction nucleotides: 3. CDR1 is DFQATT and CDR2 is SNEGSKA in the germline V gene (reference sequence). The CDR3 protein is CSATAGATDTQYF. In nucleotides, the CDR3 is TGCAGTGCTACCGCGGGAGCCACAGATACGCAGTATTTT.

This clonotype appeared many times. V gene TRBV29-1 combines with J gene TRBJ2-1, with 7 bases matching TRBD2. V was clipped by 4 bases and J by 8 bases; unmatched bases: 5. CDR3 length: 12 amino acids. Germline V lookup: CDR1 SQVTM, CDR2 ANQGSEA. For the CDR3, the DNA is TGCAGCGTTGTGGCGGGAGTTGATGAGCAGTTCTTC. As protein: CSVVAGVDEQFF.

This clonotype has ten or more counts. The chain carries TRBV18 and TRBJ2-1, with 8 bases aligning to TRBD1. The CDR3 consists of 17 residues. Germline V lookup: CDR1 KGHSH, CDR2 LQKENI. The V and J ends lost 3 bases and 5 bases, in that order; junction bases with no gene match: 12. CDR3 sequence: CASSPSPGGPADNEQFF. CDR3 sequence (DNA): TGTGCCAGCTCACCTTCGCCAGGGGGCCCGGCGGACAATGAGCAGTTCTTC.

This clonotype was counted many times. This chain links TRBV29-1 with TRBJ2-3; D perhaps matches TRBD1 (5 bases). V lost 3 bases and J lost 1, with 5 bases in between. CDR1 and CDR2 (germline): SQVTM, ANQGSEA. This CDR3 contains 12 residues. This chain's CDR3 is CSVDRGTDTQYF. The CDR3 DNA reads as TGCAGCGTTGACAGGGGCACAGATACGCAGTATTTT.

This clonotype was found many times. The CDR3 sequence: CASSYSGATEKLFF. CDR3 bases: TGTGCCAGCAGTTACTCGGGGGCGACTGAAAAACTGTTTTTT. The V and J genes are TRBV6-5 and TRBJ1-4; D may be TRBD1 (6 bases). The CDR3 runs to 14 residues. The ends were cut back, 0 bases at V and 7 bases at J, with 9 bases in the middle. The germline V gene has CDR1 MNHEY and CDR2 SVGAGI.

This clonotype has ten or more counts. The chain has TRBV30 and TRBJ1-6; D call uncertain. The length of the CDR3 is 13 residues. Trimming removed 5 bases from V and 7 bases from J, with 12 bases in between. Germline lookup yields CDR1 GTSNPN and CDR2 SVGIG (reference sequence). CDR3 sequence: CAWVPGGNSPLHF. The CDR3 coding sequence is TGTGCCTGGGTTCCCGGTGGGAATTCACCCCTCCACTTT. Full variable domain (rest looked up from reference TRBV30 and TRBJ1-6): SQTIHQWPATLVQPVGSPLSLECTVEGTSNPNLYWYRQAAGRGLQLLFYSVGIGQISSEVPQNLSASRPQDRQFILSSKKLLLSDSGFYLCAWVPGGNSPLHFGNGTRLTVT.

This clonotype appeared many times. The chain couples TRBV15 to TRBJ2-1; D is undetermined. V gave up 1 base and J gave up 5 bases, with 15 bases separating them. The CDR3 extends over 16 amino acids. Germline V lookup: CDR1 LNHNV, CDR2 YYDKDF (reference sequence). This CDR3 reads CATSRGAAGSNNEQFF. The CDR3 nucleotides read TGTGCCACCAGCAGAGGGGCCGCCGGTAGCAACAATGAGCAGTTCTTC.

This clonotype has a count of ten or more. The V gene is TRBV29-1, the J gene TRBJ1-5, with 7 bases aligning to TRBD1. Germline V CDR1 and CDR2: SQVTM, ANQGSEA. There are 15 residues in the CDR3. V lost 7 bases and J lost 0; bases outside the gene matches: 9. CDR3: CSASVQGDSNQPQHF. The CDR3 DNA sequence: TGCAGCGCCTCTGTTCAGGGGGATAGCAATCAGCCCCAGCATTTT.

This clonotype was counted between two and nine times. The rearrangement uses TRBV13 and TRBJ2-7; the D gene is possibly TRBD2 (6 bases). Deletions cut 4 bases from V and 5 bases from J, with 18 bases between. Germline values: CDR1 PRHDT, CDR2 FYEKMQ (reference sequence). CDR3 length: 15 residues. This chain's CDR3 is CASSSRDFPLDEQYF. The CDR3 coding sequence is TGTGCCAGCAGCTCCAGGGACTTCCCCTTAGACGAGCAGTACTTC. Full variable domain (rest looked up from reference TRBV13 and TRBJ2-7): AAGVIQSPRHLIKEKRETATLKCYPIPRHDTVYWYQQGPGQDPQFLISFYEKMQSDKGSIPDRFSAQQFSDYHSELNMSSLELGDSALYFCASSSRDFPLDEQYFGPGTRLTVT.

The sample holds many counts of this clonotype. The V and J genes are TRBV6-5 and TRBJ2-1; the D call may be TRBD1 or TRBD2 (5 bases each). Germline V gene lookup returns CDR1 MNHEY and CDR2 SVGAGI. V gave up 0 bases and J gave up 7 bases, with 7 bases separating them. This CDR3 is 13 amino acids long. The CDR3 bases are TGTGCCAGCAGTTACTCGGGGGAAAATGAGCAGTTCTTC. This translates into CASSYSGENEQFF.

This clonotype has ten or more counts. This chain connects TRBV12-3 or TRBV12-4 to TRBJ2-1; D unresolved. This CDR3 is 13 amino acids long. The germline V and J ends were trimmed by 7 bases and 0 bases, with 7 bases remaining between them. CDR3 nucleotide sequence: TGTGCCAGCAATACAAGCTCCTACAATGAGCAGTTCTTC. Its protein is CASNTSSYNEQFF.

This clonotype was detected many times. This rearrangement joins TRBV20-1 to TRBJ1-1; no reliable D call. The CDR3 extends over 14 amino acids. Germline values: CDR1 DFQATT, CDR2 SNEGSKA (reference sequence). The ends were cut back, 2 bases at V and 5 bases at J, with 15 bases in the middle. CDR3 sequence reads: CSARLGGMETEAFF. The CDR3 region has the DNA TGCAGTGCTAGATTGGGAGGGATGGAAACTGAAGCTTTCTTT.

There are many counts of this clonotype. The rearrangement uses TRBV7-2 and TRBJ2-5; TRBD2 matches at 10 bases. J gave up 1 base and V 1 base, and 9 bases lay outside the gene matches. CDR1 and CDR2 from the germline V gene are SGHTA and FQGNSA. This CDR3 is 18 amino acids long. The CDR3 reads CASSLGYSGGTIQETQYF. The CDR3 DNA is TGTGCCAGCAGCTTAGGGTATAGCGGGGGGACAATCCAAGAGACCCAGTACTTC. The entire variable domain, with the rest obtained from reference TRBV7-2 and TRBJ2-5, is as follows: GAGVSQSPSNKVTEKGKDVELRCDPISGHTALYWYRQSLGQGLEFLIYFQGNSAPDKSGLPSDRFSAERTGGSVSTLTIQRTQQEDSAVYLCASSLGYSGGTIQETQYFGPGTRLLVL.

This clonotype appeared many times. The V gene is TRBV29-1, the J gene TRBJ2-5; D possibly uses TRBD1 or TRBD2 (5 bases each). The V end lost 6 bases, the J end lost 5 bases, and 16 bases lay between the germline ends. Germline assignment: CDR1 SQVTM and CDR2 ANQGSEA. The CDR3 contains 13 residues. The CDR3 loop is CSVQGPLVETQYF. CDR3 nucleotide sequence: TGCAGCGTGCAGGGACCCCTCGTCGAGACCCAGTACTTC.

There are many counts of this clonotype. The chain links TRBV20-1 to TRBJ2-5, with D maybe TRBD2 (6 bases). The V and J ends lost 5 bases and 5 bases respectively, with 12 bases between them. The CDR3 has 12 amino acids. Germline CDR1 reads DFQATT; CDR2 reads SNEGSKA (reference sequence). The CDR3 is CSAGRSGETQYF. CDR3 nucleotides: TGCAGTGCTGGGAGGAGCGGGGAGACCCAGTACTTC.

This clonotype was seen many times. V and J are TRBV5-4 and TRBJ2-5; TRBD1 aligns across 7 bases. CDR1 SGHNT and CDR2 YYREEE come from the germline V gene (reference sequence). CDR3 length equals 13 residues. Trimming removed 1 base from V and 5 bases from J; junction bases left unmatched: 2. The CDR3 protein is CASSLIQGETQYF. The CDR3 DNA follows: TGTGCCAGCAGCTTGATACAGGGGGAGACCCAGTACTTC.

Ten or more counts support this clonotype. The chain is built from TRBV4-1 and TRBJ2-5; possibly TRBD1 or TRBD2 for D (6 bases each). This CDR3 region has 18 residues. Germline CDR1 and CDR2: MGHRA and YSYEKL. Trimming took off 1 base at V and 2 bases at J, with 20 bases between the two ends. CDR3 amino acids: CASSQGRVRRGLQETQYF. CDR3 nucleotide sequence: TGCGCCAGCAGCCAAGGTCGGGTTAGGAGGGGGTTACAAGAGACCCAGTACTTC.

This clonotype is medium-sized in the sample. The rearrangement joins TRBV10-1 to TRBJ2-1, with 7 bases that match TRBD2. The V and J ends lost 3 bases and 5 bases, in that order; junction bases with no gene match: 10. The germline V gene encodes CDR1 WNHNN and CDR2 SYGVQD (reference sequence). CDR3 length: 16 amino acids. The DNA of the CDR3 is TGCGCCAGCAGTGATAGAACTAGCGCAACCAACAATGAGCAGTTCTTC. Encoded protein: CASSDRTSATNNEQFF.